This T cell receptor (beta chain) is from a study of blood T cell repertoires in COVID-19 (dated by TCRdb to the early 2020s). For the study in its entirety: The collaborator samples originated in the United States, Italy and Spain and spanned the acute and convalescent phases of COVID-19. The material from the prospective study consisted of cDNA or gDNA derived from T cells, B-cell-depleted T cells, or PBMCs. The dataset comprised deeply sampled blood TCRbeta repertoires from subjects exposed to, actively infected with, or recovered from COVID-19. The repertoires were released in a freely available public database meant as a resource for research on the immune response to SARS-CoV-2. Samples came from the ongoing ImmuneRACE study (first 160 participants) plus 1,254 subjects from 6 global collaborators. A de-identified subject ID, COVID-19 status, age in years and sex were almost always included in the sample metadata. HLA class I and class II types, where available, came from metadata supplied by the sample provider rather than from assay-based typing.

Study-wide findings and limitations: The amount of clinical and demographic metadata varied by source and participant and was provided uncurated.

Whole blood was collected in K2EDTA tubes by collaborating institutions according to the institutions' own protocols. For TCRbeta analysis, collaborators shipped samples as frozen whole blood, isolated PBMCs, or DNA extracted from either of those sample types. As concerns this clone: The antigen this receptor binds is unknown. No base quality information exists; no much larger clone differs at one position.

V lost 1 base and J lost 12 bases; the stretch between them is 18 bases long. CDR1 and CDR2 (LGHDT, YNNKEL) derive from the germline V gene (reference sequence). The CDR3 runs 14 residues from the cysteine to the phenylalanine. The CDR3 DNA has 42 bases and is translated from base 1. The immunoSEQ Assay, a bias-controlled multiplex PCR, was used to amplify TCRbeta CDR3 regions from genomic DNA. On the study's bioinformatics: The number of nucleated cells in each sample was estimated by amplification of reference gene primers within the assay. To quantify the absolute abundance of each unique TCRbeta CDR3 rearrangement, sequence reads were collapsed and filtered. Productive Simpson clonality was computed per sample as the square root of Simpson's diversity index over productive rearrangements. TCRdb provides this immuneACCESS table in a form limited to in-frame rearrangements. Some clones are lacking; in checked studies, under half of them reflect an unresolved V gene, and why the rest are absent is not known. V and J calls and clone size come straight from that table; D and trimming were deduced from the DNA. The table for this sample lists about 39,000 clones; more than 80% of them were counted only once. Together, the top ten hold around 15% of the sample.

Sequenced sample: peripheral blood. This clonotype originated in a man between 50 and 59 years old with active or convalescent COVID-19. The sequence is built from TRBV3-1 (or the pseudogene TRBV3-2) and TRBJ1-1; the D segment could be TRBD1, given 5 matching bases. The DNA sequence follows: TGTGCCAGCAGCCAAGGGGGGGTGGCCACTGAGCCTTTCTTT. Protein translation: CASSQGGVATEPFF.